The 27 T cell receptor beta chains given below trace back to one sample, sequenced in a study of control samples from healthy donors and cancer patients. The data were produced by immunoSEQ multiplex PCR, yet TCRdb's version contains in-frame clones alone and is incomplete. The table lists around 200,000 clones, approximately 92% of them singletons. Specimen: blood. Receptors originate from a man aged 18-30 years in good health.

The chain couples TRBV5-1 to TRBJ2-7; D unresolved. The V and J ends lost 7 bases and 0 bases respectively, with 11 bases between them. Looked up from germline, CDR1 is SGHRS and CDR2 is YFSETQ. CDR3 length: 13 residues. The CDR3: CASRSGTSYEQYF. CDR3 DNA sequence: TGCGCCAGCCGGTCGGGCACCTCCTACGAGCAGTACTTC.

The rearrangement uses TRBV5-5 and TRBJ2-7; D is unresolved. The length of the CDR3 is 14 residues. V shed 3 bases and J shed 0 bases, with 10 bases lying between them. Per germline, CDR1 SGHKS and CDR2 YYEKEE (reference sequence). CDR3 region: CASSSITVSYEQYF. DNA for the CDR3: TGTGCCAGCAGCTCTATAACAGTCTCCTACGAGCAGTACTTC. The full variable domain, in which reference TRBV5-5 and TRBJ2-7 provide the parts outside the CDR3, is DAGVTQSPTHLIKTRGQQVTLRCSPISGHKSVSWYQQVLGQGPQFIFQYYEKEERGRGNFPDRFSARQFPNYSSELNVNALLLGDSALYLCASSSITVSYEQYFGPGTRLTVT.

The chain carries TRBV11-1 and TRBJ1-1, with a weak D call TRBD1 (6 bases). The CDR3 contains 14 residues. Germline CDR1 reads SGHAT; CDR2 reads FQDESV (reference sequence). V was shortened by 5 bases and J by 1 base, with 11 bases between the two germline ends. DNA of the CDR3: TGTGCCAGCAGCCCCATGGGACAGAACACTGAAGCTTTCTTT. This encodes CASSPMGQNTEAFF.

The chain recombines TRBV19 with TRBJ1-6; 8 positions agree with TRBD1. The length of the CDR3 is 17 residues. V shed 4 bases, J shed 4 bases, and the junction held 9 bases outside the gene matches. The germline CDR1 and CDR2 sequences are LNHDA and SQIVND (reference sequence). The CDR3 loop is CASSTLTGGQYNSPLHF. CDR3 in DNA: TGTGCCAGTAGTACCCTTACAGGGGGTCAATATAATTCACCCCTCCACTTT.

The V gene is TRBV6-6, the J gene TRBJ2-3, with D unresolved. The CDR3 has 14 amino acids. Germline V gene lookup returns CDR1 MNHNY and CDR2 SVGAGI (reference sequence). The V gene lost 9 bases and the J gene lost 2 bases, with 15 bases spanning the gap. CDR3 amino acids: CASISRAFTDTQYF. The CDR3 DNA follows: TGTGCCAGTATAAGTCGCGCCTTCACAGATACGCAGTATTTT.

The V gene is TRBV25-1, the J gene TRBJ1-1; D is unresolved. From germline, CDR1 is MGHDK and CDR2 SYGVNS. Trimming left V 4 bases short and J 4 bases short, with 13 bases between. The CDR3 is 14 amino acids. As DNA, the CDR3 is TGTGCCAGCAGTGGACACAGTGGACTCACTGAAGCTTTCTTT. As protein: CASSGHSGLTEAFF. Full variable domain (outside the CDR3, taken from reference TRBV25-1 and TRBJ1-1): EADIYQTPRYLVIGTGKKITLECSQTMGHDKMYWYQQDPGMELHLIHYSYGVNSTEKGDLSSESTVSRIRTEHFPLTLESARPSHTSQYLCASSGHSGLTEAFFGQGTRLTVV.

V and J are TRBV14 and TRBJ2-2; D uncertain. This CDR3 is built from 13 residues. V gave up 0 bases and J gave up 4 bases, with 3 bases separating them. Germline CDR1 SGHDN, CDR2 FVKESK. CDR3 loop: CASSQDTTGELFF. The CDR3 DNA reads TGTGCCAGCAGCCAAGATACCACCGGGGAGCTGTTTTTT.

V is TRBV6-2 or TRBV6-3 and J is TRBJ1-1, with 8 positions matching TRBD1. Germline V gene sequence: CDR1 MNHEY, CDR2 SVGEGT. CDR3 length: 14 residues. V lost 4 bases to trimming and J lost 5 bases; unmatched junction nucleotides: 6. In DNA form, the CDR3 reads TGTGCCAGCAGTTGGTCGCAGGGGGCGACTGAAGCTTTCTTT. Its protein product is CASSWSQGATEAFF.

V and J are TRBV11-3 and TRBJ2-3, with TRBD2 matching over 9 bases. CDR1 is SGHNT, CDR2 YENEEA, per germline. V trimming: 5 bases; J trimming: 2 bases; junction bases outside the gene matches: 8. The CDR3 is 16 amino acids. The CDR3 bases are TGTGCCAGCAGCAAGGGGCTAGCGGGGTTCACAGATACGCAGTATTTT. Translating it yields CASSKGLAGFTDTQYF.

This clone was detected only a few times. The conserved final phenylalanine or tryptophan is absent from the CDR3, which likely points to a read error. Because the CDR3's place on the DNA is in doubt, the DNA is left out and the CDR3 is given as listed by TCRdb. The gene calls are TRBV2 and TRBJ1-1; the table's D call, TRBD1, was not checked against the DNA. CDR1 is SNHLY and CDR2 is FYNNEI in the germline V gene. The CDR3 spans 12 residues, counting both ends. The CDR3 loop is CASSGTGLTPVY.

This clone appeared a single time. This chain connects TRBV18 to TRBJ2-3; tentatively, D is TRBD1 or TRBD2 (5 bases each). The CDR3 totals 15 residues. V shed 4 bases and J shed 2 bases, with 13 bases lying between them. The V gene's germline CDR1 is KGHSH and CDR2 LQKENI. As DNA, the CDR3 is TGTGCCAGCTCACTCCGGGACCAAAACACAGATACGCAGTATTTT. This translates into CASSLRDQNTDTQYF.

This clone was picked up one time. V is TRBV6-1 and J is TRBJ2-3; tentatively, D is TRBD2 (5 bases). Germline CDR1 is MNHNS and CDR2 is SASEGT. V dropped 2 bases and J dropped 0 bases, with 9 bases sitting between them. CDR3 size: 15 residues. CDR3 DNA sequence: TGTGCCAGCAGTGAATGGAGGCAGAGCACAGATACGCAGTATTTT. Translated: CASSEWRQSTDTQYF.

The chain employs TRBV4-1 and TRBJ1-4; D is uncertain. Trimming removed 0 bases from V and 0 bases from J, with 8 bases in between. CDR1 is MGHRA and CDR2 is YSYEKL in the germline V gene. The CDR3 is 16 residues long. CDR3 in amino acids: CASSQDWGTTNEKLFF. CDR3 nucleotides: TGCGCCAGCAGCCAAGATTGGGGAACAACTAATGAAAAACTGTTTTTT.

This clone was seen only once. The V call is TRBV5-5, the J call TRBJ2-3; D not resolved. Per germline, CDR1 SGHKS and CDR2 YYEKEE (reference sequence). The CDR3 totals 15 residues. Trimming removed 1 base from V and 1 base from J, with 10 bases in between. The CDR3: CASSLTPAGTDTQYF. For the CDR3, the DNA is TGTGCCAGCAGCTTGACTCCTGCAGGCACAGATACGCAGTATTTT.

This chain links TRBV6-5 with TRBJ1-1; the D is unclear. The CDR3 runs to 12 residues. Looked up from germline, CDR1 is MNHEY and CDR2 is SVGAGI. Between the trimmed V and J ends, which lost 8 bases and 4 bases, there was a span of 11 bases. The DNA for the CDR3 is TGTGCCAGCTGTCGAGGGTCCACTGAAGCTTTCTTT. Its translation is CASCRGSTEAFF.

This clone was seen a handful of times. The V call is TRBV12-3 or TRBV12-4, the J call TRBJ2-4; the D is unclear. Trimming took off 4 bases at V and 0 bases at J, with 4 bases between the two ends. CDR3 length equals 13 residues. CDR3 loop: CASSYLAKNIQYF. The CDR3 DNA reads as TGTGCCAGCAGTTATCTAGCCAAAAACATTCAGTACTTC.

A single count supports this clone. This rearrangement joins TRBV6-6 to TRBJ1-2; D is unclear. V lost 5 bases and J lost 4, with 11 bases in between. Per the germline V gene, CDR1 is MNHNY and CDR2 is SVGAGI (reference sequence). CDR3 length equals 13 residues. The CDR3 protein is CASSPDPLYGYTF. For the CDR3, the DNA is TGTGCCAGCAGTCCGGACCCCCTCTATGGCTACACCTTC.

The chain uses TRBV18 and TRBJ1-6; D unclear. With 5 bases removed from V and 7 bases from J, the gap between germline ends came to 21 bases. The CDR3 has 17 amino acids. Germline CDR1 and CDR2: KGHSH and LQKENI. CDR3: CASSDGGKGPANSPLHF. DNA of the CDR3: TGTGCCAGCTCAGATGGAGGGAAAGGACCGGCCAATTCACCCCTCCACTTT.

The chain joins TRBV7-3 to TRBJ1-1, with D possibly matching TRBD1 (6 bases). Trimming took off 6 bases at V and 3 bases at J, with 11 bases between the two ends. Germline CDR1 SGHTA, CDR2 FQGTGA. The CDR3 is 13 amino acids. The CDR3 reads CASSRTAYTEAFF. The CDR3 coding sequence is TGTGCCAGCAGTCGGACAGCCTACACTGAAGCTTTCTTT.

The chain employs TRBV6-2 or TRBV6-3 and TRBJ2-1, with 13 nucleotides matching TRBD2. The length of the CDR3 is 18 residues. CDR1 is MNHEY, CDR2 SVGEGT, per germline. Trimming at V came to 2 bases and at J to 3 bases, leaving 7 bases not matched to a gene. Here the CDR3 reads CASSYRSGTSGDYNEQFF. The CDR3 DNA reads as TGTGCCAGCAGTTACCGCTCCGGGACTAGCGGGGACTACAATGAGCAGTTCTTC.

The chain has TRBV4-2 and TRBJ2-4; D call uncertain. V was trimmed by 0 bases and J by 10 bases, leaving 13 bases between them. This CDR3 contains 14 residues. From germline, CDR1 is LGHNA and CDR2 YNFKEQ. The CDR3 bases are TGTGCCAGCAGCCAAGAAGAATCCCGAGAAATTCAGTACTTC. It translates to CASSQEESREIQYF.

J is TRBJ1-5 and V is TRBV18; D perhaps matches TRBD1 (6 bases). Trimming stripped 4 bases from V and 3 bases from J, with 13 bases between. Looked up from germline, CDR1 is KGHSH and CDR2 is LQKENI. CDR3 length: 15 residues. The CDR3 DNA is TGTGCCAGCTCACTCGTCGGACAGCTCAATCAGCCCCAGCATTTT. Its translation: CASSLVGQLNQPQHF.

V and J are TRBV7-8 and TRBJ2-3; the match to TRBD2 covers 8 bases. Germline CDR1 SGHVS, CDR2 FQNEAQ. The CDR3 totals 17 residues. The junction had 5 bases not matched to a gene; V was cut back by 0 bases and J by 0 bases. The CDR3 region is CASSLAGTSGSTDTQYF. CDR3 in DNA: TGTGCCAGCAGCTTAGCGGGTACTAGCGGTAGCACAGATACGCAGTATTTT.

The gene calls are TRBV19 and TRBJ2-7; 14 bases match TRBD2. CDR1 and CDR2 from the germline V gene are LNHDA and SQIVND (reference sequence). CDR3 size: 16 residues. The ends lost 5 bases at V and 6 bases at J; junction bases unmatched: 9. For the CDR3, the DNA is TGTGCCAGTAGTCCCCCGGGACTAGCGGGGGAGTTCGAGCAGTACTTC. Residues: CASSPPGLAGEFEQYF.

V is TRBV10-3 and J is TRBJ1-4, with D possibly being TRBD1 (6 bases). This CDR3 has 14 amino acids. CDR1 is ENHRY and CDR2 is SYGVKD in the germline V gene. V was trimmed by 6 bases and J by 3 bases, leaving 11 bases between them. CDR3 loop: CAIRGGSANEKLFF. CDR3 in DNA: TGTGCCATCAGGGGGGGCTCGGCTAATGAAAAACTGTTTTTT.

V usage is TRBV11-1 and J usage is TRBJ2-7, with 10 bases aligning to TRBD2. From germline, CDR1 is SGHAT and CDR2 FQDESV (reference sequence). V lost 2 bases, J lost 0 bases, and 4 bases stayed unmatched. The CDR3 contains 16 residues. The CDR3 DNA reads as TGTGCCAGCAGCTTAATGACTAGCGGGTTCTCCTACGAGCAGTACTTC. Protein sequence: CASSLMTSGFSYEQYF.

The chain recombines TRBV5-1 with TRBJ2-3; the match to TRBD2 covers 10 bases. There are 15 residues in the CDR3. V was clipped by 2 bases and J by 1 base; unmatched bases: 1. Germline CDR1 SGHRS, CDR2 YFSETQ. The DNA of the CDR3 is TGCGCCAGCAGCTTAGGGACTAGCGGCACAGATACGCAGTATTTT. Translated: CASSLGTSGTDTQYF.